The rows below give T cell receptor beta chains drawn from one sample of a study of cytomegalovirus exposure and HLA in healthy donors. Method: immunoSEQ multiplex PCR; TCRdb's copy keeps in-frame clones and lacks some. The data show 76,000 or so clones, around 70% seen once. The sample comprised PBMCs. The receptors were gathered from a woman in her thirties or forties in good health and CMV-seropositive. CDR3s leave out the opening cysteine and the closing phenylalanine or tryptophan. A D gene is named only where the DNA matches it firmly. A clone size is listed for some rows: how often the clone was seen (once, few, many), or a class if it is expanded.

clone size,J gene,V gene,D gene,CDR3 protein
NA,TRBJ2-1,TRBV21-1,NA,ASSKGRGSSSYNEQF
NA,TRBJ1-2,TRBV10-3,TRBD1,AISDLSGTGPYGYT
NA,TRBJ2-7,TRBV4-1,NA,ASSQDRWAEQY
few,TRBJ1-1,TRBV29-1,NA,STIRDLSTEAF
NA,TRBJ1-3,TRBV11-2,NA,ASSKPGGGNTIY
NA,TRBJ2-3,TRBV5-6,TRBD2,ASTWTSGHSTDTQY
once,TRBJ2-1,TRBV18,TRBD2,ASPHHQGLRDEQF
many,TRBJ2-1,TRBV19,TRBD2,ASGEGYHSYNEQF
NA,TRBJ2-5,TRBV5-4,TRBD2,ASSSGTSGGFLETQY
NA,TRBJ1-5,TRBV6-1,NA,ASIGFSQPQH
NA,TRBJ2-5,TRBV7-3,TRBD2,ASSLSPGGGQETQY
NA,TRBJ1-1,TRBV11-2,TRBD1,ASRFDRQGNTEAF
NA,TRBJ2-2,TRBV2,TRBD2,ASRLAGSTGELF
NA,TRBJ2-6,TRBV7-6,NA,ASSLPLLPSGANVLT
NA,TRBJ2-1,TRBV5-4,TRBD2,ASSPPGVAGSYNEQF
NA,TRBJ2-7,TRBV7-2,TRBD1,ASSLARDRGLHEQY
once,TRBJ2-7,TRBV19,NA,ASTFTATTYEQY
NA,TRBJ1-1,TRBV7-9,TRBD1,ASSRGQGSEAF
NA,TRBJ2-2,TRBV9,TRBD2,ASSVAGGITGELF
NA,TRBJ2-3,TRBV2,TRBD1,ASSRDRGSADTQY
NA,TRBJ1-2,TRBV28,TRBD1,ASSWGQGVGYT
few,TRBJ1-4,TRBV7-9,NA,ASSSQTGLGEKLF
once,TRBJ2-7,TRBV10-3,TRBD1,AISESTTGVTYEQY
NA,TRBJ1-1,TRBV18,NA,ASSPRQDREAF
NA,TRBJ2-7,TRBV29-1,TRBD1,SVGRDRAEQY
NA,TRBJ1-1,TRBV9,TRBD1,ASSTRQGAWTEAF
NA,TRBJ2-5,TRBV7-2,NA,ASSLAAGRYQETQY
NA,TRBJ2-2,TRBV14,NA,ASSHRSLLGGELF
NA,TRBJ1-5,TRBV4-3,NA,ASSQGQDQPQH
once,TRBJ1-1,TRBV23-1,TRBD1,ASSQSHRDRENTEAF
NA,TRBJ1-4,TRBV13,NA,ASSLRVMTEATNEKLF
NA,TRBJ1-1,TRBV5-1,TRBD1,ASSLSGGAGTEAF
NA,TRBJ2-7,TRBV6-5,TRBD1,ASRTGSSYEQY
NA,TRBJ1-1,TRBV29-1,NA,SVAGQTEAF
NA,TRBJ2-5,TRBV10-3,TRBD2,AISRLAGVETQY
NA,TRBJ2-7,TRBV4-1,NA,ASSQFWDTKYEQY
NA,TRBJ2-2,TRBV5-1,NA,ASSSSTRFGTGELF
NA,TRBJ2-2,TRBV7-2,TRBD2,ASSLWNSGRTGELF
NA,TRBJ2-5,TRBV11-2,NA,ASSLVGGQETQY
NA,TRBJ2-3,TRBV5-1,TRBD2,ASSLTVTSGSDTQY
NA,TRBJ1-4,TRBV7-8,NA,ASSFTRDTNEKLF
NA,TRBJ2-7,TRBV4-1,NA,ASSPVDMGLFRYYEQY
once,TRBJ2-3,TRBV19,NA,ASGQQGSTDTQY
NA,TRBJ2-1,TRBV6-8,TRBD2,AGLWTVAGGPKRNNEQF
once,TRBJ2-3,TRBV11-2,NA,ASSQGRGGLDTQY
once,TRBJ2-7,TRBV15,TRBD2,ATSRDGGNYEQY
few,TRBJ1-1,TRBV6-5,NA,ASSLGARGNTEAF
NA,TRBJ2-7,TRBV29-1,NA,SVAIAGVWDEQY
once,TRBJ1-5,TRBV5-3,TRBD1,ARSTSRTGLGNQPQH
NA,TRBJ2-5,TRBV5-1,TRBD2,ASSLGFGGGARETQY
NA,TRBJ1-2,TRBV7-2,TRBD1,ASTQRQGARSGYT
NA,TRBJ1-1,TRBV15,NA,ATSHPSENTEAF
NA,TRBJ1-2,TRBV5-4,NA,ASSVTGSYGYT